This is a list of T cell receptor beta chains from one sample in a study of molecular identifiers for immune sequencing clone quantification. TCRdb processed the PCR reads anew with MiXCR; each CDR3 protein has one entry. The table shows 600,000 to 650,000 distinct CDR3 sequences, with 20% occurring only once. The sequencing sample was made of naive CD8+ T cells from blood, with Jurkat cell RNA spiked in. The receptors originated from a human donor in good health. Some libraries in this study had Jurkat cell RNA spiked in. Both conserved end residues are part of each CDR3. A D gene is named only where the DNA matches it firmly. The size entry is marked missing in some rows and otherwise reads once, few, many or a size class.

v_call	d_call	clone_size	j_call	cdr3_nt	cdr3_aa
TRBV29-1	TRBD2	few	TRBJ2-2	TGCAGCGTTGAGCTGACTAGCGGGGGGGCCGCCGGGGAGCTGTTTTTT	CSVELTSGGAAGELFF
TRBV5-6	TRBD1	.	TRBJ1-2	TGTGCCAGCAGCGGACAGGCTGCCTATGGCTACACCTTC	CASSGQAAYGYTF
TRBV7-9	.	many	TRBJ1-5	TGTGCCAGCAGCTCGCCCCCTAATCAGCCCCAGCATTTT	CASSSPPNQPQHF
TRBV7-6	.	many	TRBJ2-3	TGTGCCAGCAGCTTTGGGGCCAGGGAGGGCACAGATACGCAGTATTTT	CASSFGAREGTDTQYF
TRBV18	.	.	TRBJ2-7	TGTGCCAGCTCACCACGCGGTGACGAGCAGTGCTTC	CASSPRGDEQCF
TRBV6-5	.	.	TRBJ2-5	TGTGCCAGCAGTTACGAGGAAGGGGGGGGTCTCCAAGAGACCCAGTACTTC	CASSYEEGGGLQETQYF
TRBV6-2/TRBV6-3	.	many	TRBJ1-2	TGTGCCAGCAGTTACCCGGACACTAGTCCCTATGGCTACACCTTC	CASSYPDTSPYGYTF
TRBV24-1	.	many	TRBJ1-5	TGTGCCACCAGTGATACAGGGCTGGGGGATCAGCCCCAGCATTTT	CATSDTGLGDQPQHF
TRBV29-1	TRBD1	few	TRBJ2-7	TGCAGCGTTCGGGACAGGGGCTACGAGCAGTACTTC	CSVRDRGYEQYF
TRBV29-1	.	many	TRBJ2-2	TGCAGCGTTCGAGGGCAGAACACCGGGGAGCTGTTTTTT	CSVRGQNTGELFF
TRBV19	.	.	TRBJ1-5	TGTGCCATCGGACACCCCGGTGCGTATAGCAATCAGCCCCAGCATTTT	CAIGHPGAYSNQPQHF
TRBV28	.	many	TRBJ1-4	TGTGCCAGCAGGATCGTTGCCAATGAAAAACTGTTTTTT	CASRIVANEKLFF
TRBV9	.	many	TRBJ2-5	TGTGCCAGCAGCGTAGAGGGTAGCGGCCAAGAGACCCAGTACTTC	CASSVEGSGQETQYF
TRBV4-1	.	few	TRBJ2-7	TGCGCCAGCAGCCATACACCAGTGGGGGCCTACGAGCAGTACTTC	CASSHTPVGAYEQYF
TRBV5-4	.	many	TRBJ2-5	TGTGCCAGCAGCCCTGGTGCTAGCGTCTTACAAGAGACCCAGTACTTC	CASSPGASVLQETQYF
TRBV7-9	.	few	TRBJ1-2	TGTGCCAGCAGCTCAGAGGGGGGCCAACCGCCTTATGGCTACACCTTC	CASSSEGGQPPYGYTF
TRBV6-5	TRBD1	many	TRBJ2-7	TGTGCCAGCAGTCAACAGGGGCCGCCGTACGAGCAGTACTTC	CASSQQGPPYEQYF
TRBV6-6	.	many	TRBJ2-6	TGTGCCAGCAGTTTCCTGGGGGGTGGGGCCAACGTCCTGACTTTC	CASSFLGGGANVLTF
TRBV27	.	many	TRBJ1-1	TGTGCCAGCAGTTTAATTGGCAGGGTCCTGGGGGGCACTGAAGCTTTCTTT	CASSLIGRVLGGTEAFF
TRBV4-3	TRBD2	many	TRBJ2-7	TGCGCCAGCAGCCAAGAAGTTGGCAGGGCCGGACTAGGGGAGCAGTACTTC	CASSQEVGRAGLGEQYF
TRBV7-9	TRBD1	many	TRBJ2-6	TGTGCCAGCAGGGGACAGCCCTCTGGGGCCAACGTCCTGACTTTC	CASRGQPSGANVLTF
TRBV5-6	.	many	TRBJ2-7	TGTGCCAGCAGCTTGGGGGACCCGACCTCCTACGAGCAGTACTTC	CASSLGDPTSYEQYF
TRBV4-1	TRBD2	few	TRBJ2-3	TGCGCCAGCAGCCCAAGAAGCGGGGGCCGAACAGATACGCAGTATTTT	CASSPRSGGRTDTQYF
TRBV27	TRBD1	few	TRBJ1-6	TGTGCCAGCAGCGACAGGGCAAGTTCACCCCTCCACTTT	CASSDRASSPLHF
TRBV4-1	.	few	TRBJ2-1	TGCGCCAGCAGCCAGGCACTAGGGGCCTCCTACAATGAGCAGTTCTTC	CASSQALGASYNEQFF
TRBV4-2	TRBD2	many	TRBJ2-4	TGTGCCAGCAGCCAGAGCTCACTAGCGGAAAACATTCAGTACTTC	CASSQSSLAENIQYF
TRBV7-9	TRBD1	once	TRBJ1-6	TGTGCCAGCAGCTTGAGGACAGGGGGCGGTTCACCCCTCCACTTT	CASSLRTGGGSPLHF
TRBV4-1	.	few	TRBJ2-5	TGCGCCAGCAGCCAAGATCCGGGGGTAGGAGAGACCCAGTACTTC	CASSQDPGVGETQYF
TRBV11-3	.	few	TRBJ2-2	TGTGCCAGCAGCTTTGGGGGGACCGCAACGACCGGGGAGCTGTTTTTT	CASSFGGTATTGELFF
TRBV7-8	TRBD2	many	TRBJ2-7	TGTGCCAGCAGCTTATGGCTAGCGGGCGAGCAGTACTTC	CASSLWLAGEQYF
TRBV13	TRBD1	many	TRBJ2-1	TGTGCCAGCAGCTTAGGGACAGGGGTATACAATGAGCAGTTCTTC	CASSLGTGVYNEQFF
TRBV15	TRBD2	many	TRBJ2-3	TGTGCCACCATCCAGACTAGCGGGAGGGCCGCTATTCCAGATACGCAGTATTTT	CATIQTSGRAAIPDTQYF
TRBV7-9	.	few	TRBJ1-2	TGTGCCAGCAGCCATGGGGGGCTCTATGGCTACACCTTC	CASSHGGLYGYTF
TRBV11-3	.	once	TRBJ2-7	TGTGCCAGCAGCTCCGACACCGGGACCTACGAGCAGTGCTTC	CASSSDTGTYEQCF
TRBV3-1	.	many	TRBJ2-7	TGTGCCAGCAGCCCCGGTGAGGCCGCCTACGAGCAGTACTTC	CASSPGEAAYEQYF
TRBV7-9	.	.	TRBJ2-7	TGTGCCAGCAGCTTAGTCAGGGACGAGCAGTACTTC	CASSLVRDEQYF
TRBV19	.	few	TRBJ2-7	TGTGCCAGTAGTATGCGACTGGACTACTACGAGCAGTACTTC	CASSMRLDYYEQYF
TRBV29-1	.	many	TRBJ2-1	TGCAGCACCCTCAGAAGGTACAATGAGCAGTTCTTC	CSTLRRYNEQFF
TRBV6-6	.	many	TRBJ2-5	TGTGCCAGCAGTTACTCCCCCCGCAGGGGGGGCCAAGAGACCCAGTACTTC	CASSYSPRRGGQETQYF
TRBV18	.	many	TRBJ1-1	TGTGCCAGCTCACCCCCCCAGGAATTGAACACTGAAGCTTTCTTT	CASSPPQELNTEAFF
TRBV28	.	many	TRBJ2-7	TGTGCCAGCAGTGAAAATCAAGGGAGCTCCTACGAGCAGTACTTC	CASSENQGSSYEQYF